The sequence of this TCR beta chain was determined in a study of shared clonotypes between healthy human individuals. Findings of the study overall: With a handful of donors compared, roughly 4.9% of naive CD4 clonotypes were shared.

CDR3 length equals 16 residues. V was shortened by 6 bases and J by 0 bases, with 17 bases between the two germline ends. CDR1 MDHEN and CDR2 SYDVKM come from the germline V gene. With regard to this clone: Its antigen is not identified.

Sequencing was performed with immunoSEQ multiplex PCR; in TCRdb, only in-frame clones are kept and a portion is missing. The repertoire holds millions of clones, with roughly 94% as singletons. This sequence originates from a man younger than 35 in good health. Sequencing input: naive CD4+ T cells sorted from blood. Specified subset: CD45RA+ positively selected. J is TRBJ1-2 and V is TRBV28; TRBD1 might be the D (6 bases). The CDR3 loop reads CASSTDSQIANYGYTF. The CDR3, as DNA: TGTGCCAGCAGCACGGACAGCCAGATTGCTAACTATGGCTACACCTTC.